The clone carrying this T cell receptor beta chain came up once. Starting 14 to 28 days after autologous transplant, ipilimumab 1 mg/kg was given. Dosing: nivolumab 3 mg/kg IV, weeks 1, 4, 7, 10, then every two weeks to week 26. This specimen belongs to a study of ipilimumab plus nivolumab after autologous stem cell transplantation. Turning to the study itself: The myeloma group: high-risk transplant-naive, or relapse within 3 years after first autologous transplant.

From germline, CDR1 is MNHEY and CDR2 SMNVEV (reference sequence). The CDR3 is 13 residues long. V lost 7 bases, J lost 0 bases, and 2 bases stayed unmatched. Sequenced by immunoSEQ multiplex PCR; TCRdb stores in-frame clones only, minus some. Of about 47,000 clones listed, about 88% are singletons. The sequenced sample was PBMCs, obtained in a trial of ipilimumab plus nivolumab as post-transplant consolidation. The J gene is TRBJ2-7, the V gene TRBV27; TRBD1 matches 8 bases. This clonotype was sampled from a male donor with multiple myeloma. The DNA of the CDR3 is TGTGCCAGCACCGGGACAGGCTCCTACGAGCAGTACTTC. It specifies CASTGTGSYEQYF.